The sequence of this T cell receptor beta chain was determined in a study of blood T cell repertoires in COVID-19. Study overall: Acute and convalescent COVID-19 samples came from the United States, Italy and Spain. T cells, B-cell-depleted T cells, or PBMCs provided the cDNA or gDNA that served as material.

Original processing methods: Reference gene primer amplification yielded estimated nucleated cell counts. Repertoires were generated with immunoSEQ multiplex PCR, while TCRdb's copy carries only in-frame clones and drops some. That table is the source of V, J and clone size, and D and trimming were worked out from the DNA. The sample lists some 250,000 clones; around 84% were seen once. The source of this sequence is a woman aged 18-29 years with acute or convalescent COVID-19. The sample comprised peripheral blood.

CDR3 region: CASSARDTGTYGYTF. DNA of the CDR3: TGTGCCAGCAGCGCCCGGGACACAGGAACATATGGCTACACCTTC. The chain couples TRBV9 to TRBJ1-2; TRBD1 might be the D (6 bases). This CDR3 spans 15 amino acids. V was pared by 3 bases and J by 5 bases, with 17 bases between. CDR1 is SGDLS and CDR2 is YYNGEE in the germline V gene.